This T cell receptor (beta chain) was documented in a study of shared clonotypes between healthy human individuals. Study-wide context: A donor's plate count was three for CD4 naive and three for CD4 memory; CD8 naive had two and CD8 memory one.

Naive CD8 cells lacked CD45RO and underwent positive selection for CCR7, leaving out terminally differentiated effector memory CD45RA+ cells. With regard to this clone: Antigen unknown.

Original analysis: Owing to the provision of junction-only sequences devoid of quality scores by immunoSEQ, filtering differed. Clones were read by immunoSEQ multiplex PCR, and TCRdb kept only the in-frame ones, dropping some. Clone size and the V and J calls come from that table; the DNA yielded D and trimming. The sample carries some 2 million clones, around 96% recorded once. Study observations and caveats: Few donors restricted represented genetic and exposure-history diversity. Researchers found naive subsets generally carried larger estimated richness than memory subsets.

CDR1 LNHDA and CDR2 SQIVND come from the germline V gene (reference sequence). This CDR3 spans 14 amino acids. V shed 1 base, J shed 3 bases, and the junction held 2 bases outside the gene matches. J is TRBJ1-1 and V is TRBV19, with 7 positions matching TRBD1. This sequence was found in a man aged 18 to 35 in good health. Source material: naive CD8+ T cells sorted from blood. The CDR3 DNA is TGTGCCAGTAGTATAGGACAGGGTGACACTGAAGCTTTCTTT. It codes for CASSIGQGDTEAFF.